The clone carrying this T cell receptor beta chain turned up a few times. What it recognizes is unknown. This sample is part of a study of blood T cells in healthy people across ages. Findings and caveats of the study: Researchers deemed the diversity estimates from one million T cells underestimates. Donor CMV status, an unknown factor, possibly confounded changes in expanded clonotypes.

Each of the donors had 8 to 10 milliliters of peripheral blood drawn into EDTA-treated Vacutainer tubes. Using a J-beta primer mix together with a sample-barcoded 5' primer, a second PCR was run for roughly 7 to 11 cycles. MiXCR, run by TCRdb on the 5' RACE reads, gives a single entry per CDR3 protein. Here the sample spans around 790,000 distinct CDR3 sequences, around 42% being singletons. Germline-derived CDR1 and CDR2 are SGHTA and FQGNSA. This CDR3 contains 12 residues. This sequence originates from a man in his sixties in good health. Source material: blood. The gene calls are TRBV7-2 and TRBJ2-5, with no clear D. The DNA end is more similar to TRBJ2-7, so the J call may be wrong. The CDR3 region is CASSLHGYEQYF. The CDR3 nucleotides read TGTGCCAGCAGCCTACACGGATACGAGCAGTACTTC.